Listed below are T cell receptor beta chains from one sample, sequenced in a study of T-cell memory formation after mild COVID-19. TCRdb itself ran the 5' RACE reads through MiXCR, one entry per CDR3 protein. This sample yields 110,000 or so distinct CDR3 sequences, of which 18% are seen a single time; around 5.1% belongs to the top ten. What was sequenced was PBMCs or a T cell subset sorted from them (not recorded which). The receptors come from a man aged 18 to 30 who had mild COVID-19 (a few samples of this study predate the infection). Cell type and time point are not known. CDR3s include the opening cysteine and the closing phenylalanine or tryptophan.

CDR3: CAWSVDRDWSQPQHF
V: TRBV30

CDR3: CASNQAGGQETQYF
V: TRBV5-1

CDR3: CASPFYNEQFF
V: TRBV27

CDR3: CASSYFGTGNQPQHF
V: TRBV6-2/TRBV6-3

CDR3: CASSFGGGASEFF
V: TRBV12-3/TRBV12-4

CDR3: CASSMPESGGFYGYTF
V: TRBV4-3

CDR3: CASSLRGAGNEQFF
V: TRBV5-1

CDR3: CANSPRDRGTNEKLFF
V: TRBV5-1

CDR3: CSAMTTGELFF
V: TRBV20-1

CDR3: CASSPPGRSDGYTF
V: TRBV5-4

CDR3: CASSLLRLGAEAFF
V: TRBV12-3/TRBV12-4

CDR3: CASSLGADPSTDTQYF
V: TRBV5-1

CDR3: CAWSGMGGNEQFF
V: TRBV30

CDR3: CASSIIDDNEQFF
V: TRBV19

CDR3: CSAHYSGNTIYF
V: TRBV29-1

CDR3: CASSLRIQETQYF
V: TRBV6-5

CDR3: CASSYHRAYEQFF
V: TRBV6-2/TRBV6-3

CDR3: CASSHRGSGELFF
V: TRBV4-2

CDR3: CASSQEGGTYGYTF
V: TRBV4-3

CDR3: CASSLEAGSNQPQHF
V: TRBV7-2

CDR3: CASSPPKQSYTEAFF
V: TRBV18

CDR3: CASSYSGSGGADTQYF
V: TRBV6-5

CDR3: CASTRTGELFF
V: TRBV28

CDR3: CASTPRGAAYNEQFF
V: TRBV25-1

CDR3: CASSLAVGNTEAFF
V: TRBV5-1

CDR3: CASFELGFYNEQFF
V: TRBV5-1

CDR3: CASSQDAGRETQYF
V: TRBV14

CDR3: CSGSRSLGETQYF
V: TRBV29-1

CDR3: CASSLNRGGYGYTF
V: TRBV12-3/TRBV12-4

CDR3: CASSLGAVQETQYF
V: TRBV7-8

CDR3: CASSVGGWGNTEAFF
V: TRBV9

CDR3: CASRVSGRLISGNTIYF
V: TRBV12-3/TRBV12-4

CDR3: CATSVGGALSGNTIYF
V: TRBV15

CDR3: CASSLVGGETGELFF
V: TRBV5-1

CDR3: CASSYDQGRGTFF
V: TRBV6-5

CDR3: CASSLEPRQPYNEQFF
V: TRBV7-2